This is a list of T cell receptor beta chains from one sample in a study of T-cell memory formation after mild COVID-19. TCRdb redid the calling of the 5' RACE reads with MiXCR, one entry per CDR3 protein. The sample has tens of thousands of distinct CDR3 sequences, more than 8% seen once; the top ten hold approximately 1.2%. Sequencing was done on a sample of PBMCs or a T cell subset sorted from them (not recorded which). The receptors stem from a man between 18 and 29 years old who had mild COVID-19 (a few samples of this study predate the infection). Cell type and time point are not known. The conserved cysteine and the conserved F or W are not part of the CDR3 here. Fields, in order: J gene, V gene, clone size, D gene, CDR3 protein. A D gene is named only where the DNA matches it firmly. The listing skips clone size in some rows; elsewhere it reads once, few, many or a size class.

j_gene: TRBJ2-3
v_gene: TRBV5-1
abundance: -
d_gene: TRBD2
CDR3aa: ASSSGTSGGGDTQY

j_gene: TRBJ2-3
v_gene: TRBV20-1
abundance: many
d_gene: TRBD2
CDR3aa: SATSGGESSTDTQY

j_gene: TRBJ1-5
v_gene: TRBV20-1
abundance: few
d_gene: -
CDR3aa: SARDPSSGNQPQH

j_gene: TRBJ2-3
v_gene: TRBV2
abundance: -
d_gene: TRBD2
CDR3aa: ASKRLAGNTDTQY

j_gene: TRBJ2-7
v_gene: TRBV18
abundance: -
d_gene: -
CDR3aa: ASSPASGHEQY

j_gene: TRBJ1-1
v_gene: TRBV7-2
abundance: -
d_gene: -
CDR3aa: ASSLAVGLSTEAF

j_gene: TRBJ1-2
v_gene: TRBV25-1
abundance: -
d_gene: -
CDR3aa: ASTLAGDYGYT

j_gene: TRBJ2-7
v_gene: TRBV6-6
abundance: -
d_gene: TRBD1
CDR3aa: ASRLGTSGQGREQY

j_gene: TRBJ2-7
v_gene: TRBV7-2
abundance: -
d_gene: -
CDR3aa: ASSYGPGAYEQY

j_gene: TRBJ2-5
v_gene: TRBV7-9
abundance: -
d_gene: -
CDR3aa: ASRWTPTMGETQY

j_gene: TRBJ2-3
v_gene: TRBV4-3
abundance: few
d_gene: TRBD1
CDR3aa: ASSLRPPGQSTDTQY

j_gene: TRBJ1-1
v_gene: TRBV9
abundance: few
d_gene: -
CDR3aa: ASSSRGGSEAF

j_gene: TRBJ1-2
v_gene: TRBV9
abundance: -
d_gene: TRBD1
CDR3aa: ASSGQGAFRDGYT

j_gene: TRBJ2-3
v_gene: TRBV11-2
abundance: many
d_gene: TRBD2
CDR3aa: ASSLDVSGGSTDTQY

j_gene: TRBJ2-3
v_gene: TRBV20-1
abundance: -
d_gene: -
CDR3aa: SARVRTDTQY

j_gene: TRBJ2-3
v_gene: TRBV12-3/TRBV12-4
abundance: few
d_gene: TRBD2
CDR3aa: ASSSGGPTDTQY

j_gene: TRBJ1-5
v_gene: TRBV12-3/TRBV12-4
abundance: -
d_gene: -
CDR3aa: ASSLNSRGLQPQH

j_gene: TRBJ2-6
v_gene: TRBV2
abundance: -
d_gene: -
CDR3aa: ASSESDAGANVLT